This T cell receptor beta chain was captured in a study of identical twins (dated by TCRdb to about 2016). Background on the whole study: The study deep-sequenced TCR alpha and beta repertoires from monozygotic twins, unrelated adults of various ages and cord blood to test whether fetal clonotypes persist. Replicate twin experiments were performed at different times using different library preparation protocols to rule out contamination.

For this clonotype: Its antigen is still unknown. Per-base quality was not reported, and no clone a single base away is much larger than it.

Beyond this particular receptor, the publication reports: Fewer insertions were carried by abundant cord blood beta clonotypes, a similar but weaker trend appeared in young adult naive repertoires, and no such trend appeared in memory repertoires. Out-of-frame TCR alpha sharing in monozygotic twins was systematically underestimated by recombination models, whereas sharing between unrelated individuals was in agreement with the recombination models. Conclusions relied on cross-sectional statistical analysis, since the same donors could not be followed over many years. Invariant T cells such as MAIT and iNKT could partly confound zero-insertion analyses, though diverse VJ usage argued against this for most clonotypes. In beta out-of-frame sequences, excess twin sharing was weaker, because having fewer shared sequences lowered the signal-to-noise ratio. Compared with coincidental sharing between unrelated individuals, out-of-frame TCR alpha sequences shared between twins had an excess of sequences with low generation probability.

The receptor library was made with 5' RACE. This sample was sequenced with an Illumina HiSeq 2000. A universal primer binding site was added through template switching, and the final cDNA carried a unique molecular identifier so that TCR cDNA molecules could be counted accurately. Specific primers in the conserved constant-segment region were used to synthesize first-strand cDNA for the TCR alpha and beta chains. To control for contamination, every cDNA library was double barcoded, receiving both a SMART-Mk sample barcode and Illumina barcodes. TruSeq adapter sequences and Illumina sample barcodes were added in two successive PCR steps. Sequencing of the TCR alpha and beta cDNA libraries was done on the Illumina HiSeq platform using custom primers. Per the original workflow: Raw reads were processed with MiGEC to extract unique molecular identifiers, and MiXCR was used to determine CDR3 positions. Recombination models were inferred per individual with the repgenHMM and IGoR tools using an EM algorithm. Shared clonotypes were analyzed with the tcR package in R, and sharing was normalized by the product of cloneset sizes. Out-of-frame nonproductive sequences were analyzed to study raw recombination free of thymic and clonal selection effects. TCRdb ran its own pipeline on the public reads, namely fastp trimming at Q25 and MiXCR clone calling, and kept in-frame beta chains. When rows share a CDR3 protein, they turn into one entry using the most common DNA and genes. TCRdb's processing, not the authors', yielded these V and J calls. The sample table lists some 1,600,000 distinct CDR3 sequences, less than 40% of them with a count of one. The ten largest clonotypes hold over 0.25% of the sample.

Every donor was a healthy Caucasian. V was cut back by 8 bases and J by 5 bases, leaving a gap of 12 bases between them. Counted from cysteine to phenylalanine, this CDR3 has 12 amino acids. The sequence is cut down to CDR3 DNA, 36 bases in frame from base 1. CDR1 and CDR2 (PRHDT, FYEKMQ) derive from the germline V gene (reference sequence). The material sequenced was cord blood. The V and J genes are TRBV13 and TRBJ2-5; the D segment could be TRBD2, given 5 matching bases. The origin of this receptor is a newborn girl in good health. The CDR3 is CASAGPRETQYF. Read as DNA, the sequence is TGTGCCAGCGCGGGTCCGCGGGAGACCCAGTACTTC.